This entry lists 25 T cell receptor beta chains sequenced from one sample in a study of early T cells in non-severe SARS-CoV-2 infection. TCRdb processed the 5' RACE reads anew with MiXCR; each CDR3 protein has one entry. Of 50,000 or so distinct CDR3 sequences listed, just over 8% are singletons. Input material: whole blood. The source of these receptors is an adult who was a healthcare worker with PCR-confirmed SARS-CoV-2 infection or an uninfected control (not recorded which).

This clonotype appeared many times. The chain uses TRBV3-1 and TRBJ1-1, with no clear D. The CDR3 extends over 13 amino acids. Trimming pared 4 bases from V and 7 bases from J, leaving 13 bases between. Germline V gene data show CDR1 as LGHDT and CDR2 as YNNKEL (reference sequence). In nucleotides, the CDR3 is TGTGCCAGCAGCCCTAAGGGAACACGTGAAGCTTTCTTT. This sequence encodes CASSPKGTREAFF.

This clonotype has a handful of counts. J is TRBJ2-1 and V is TRBV19, with 12 positions matching TRBD2. The V gene's germline CDR1 is LNHDA and CDR2 SQIVND (reference sequence). The CDR3 sequence is 16 residues long. V gave up 1 base and J gave up 7 bases; unmatched junction bases: 5. The CDR3 coding sequence is TGTGCCAGTAGTATAGCTCTAGCGGGAGGGCGGAATGAGCAGTTCTTC. Translating gives CASSIALAGGRNEQFF.

A few counts support this clonotype. The chain is built from TRBV20-1 and TRBJ2-5, with no clear D. Germline V gene lookup returns CDR1 DFQATT and CDR2 SNEGSKA (reference sequence). This CDR3 is 15 amino acids long. V was cut by 4 bases and J by 1 base, with 16 bases left in between. The CDR3 bases are TGCAGTGCTAAAACGTCACTCGTCCTCCAAGAGACCCAGTACTTC. Amino acids: CSAKTSLVLQETQYF.

This rearrangement joins TRBV7-9 to TRBJ1-5; D gene ambiguous. Trimming took off 1 base at V and 6 bases at J, with 7 bases between the two ends. Germline CDR1 SEHNR, CDR2 FQNEAQ (reference sequence). The CDR3 runs to 13 residues. The CDR3 is CASSLGSLQPQHF. CDR3 sequence (DNA): TGTGCCAGCAGCTTAGGGAGCCTTCAGCCCCAGCATTTT.

At least ten counts were recorded for this clonotype. This chain links TRBV7-6 with TRBJ2-3; 8 bases fit TRBD1. The CDR3 is 15 residues long. Germline V CDR1 and CDR2: SGHVS, FNYEAQ. J lost 6 bases, V lost 1 base, and 6 bases had no gene match. This chain's CDR3 is CASSLGTGFADTQYF. The CDR3, as DNA: TGTGCCAGCAGCTTAGGGACAGGGTTTGCGGATACGCAGTATTTT.

This clonotype has ten or more counts. The rearrangement uses TRBV9 and TRBJ2-1; TRBD2 agrees at 7 bases. The length of the CDR3 is 14 residues. V lost 0 bases to trimming and J lost 10 bases; unmatched junction nucleotides: 7. Per the germline V gene, CDR1 is SGDLS and CDR2 is YYNGEE. The CDR3 sequence: CASSVGVAGVEQFF. The CDR3 bases are TGTGCCAGCAGCGTAGGGGTGGCGGGAGTCGAGCAGTTCTTC.

This clonotype has a handful of counts. The chain employs TRBV14 and TRBJ2-1, with 10 nucleotides matching TRBD2. This CDR3 is built from 15 residues. Germline loops: CDR1 SGHDN, CDR2 FVKESK. J was trimmed by 8 bases and V by 7 bases; bases with no gene match: 11. In nucleotides, the CDR3 is TGTGCCAGCACCTCAAGTCAACTAGCGGGACATGAGCAGTTCTTC. Protein sequence: CASTSSQLAGHEQFF.

J is TRBJ1-5 and V is TRBV6-2 or TRBV6-3, with 7 positions matching TRBD1. V was pared by 5 bases and J by 6 bases, with 4 bases of the junction left unmatched. Per germline, CDR1 MNHEY and CDR2 SVGEGT. This CDR3 has 13 amino acids. The CDR3 sequence: CASSKQGTQPQHF. Here the CDR3 DNA reads TGTGCCAGCAGTAAACAGGGGACTCAGCCCCAGCATTTT.

V usage is TRBV4-1 and J usage is TRBJ2-2, with D possibly being TRBD2 (7 bases). The CDR3 length is 14 residues. Germline V gene sequence: CDR1 MGHRA, CDR2 YSYEKL. V lost 3 bases to trimming and J lost 7 bases, with 12 bases between them. The CDR3 protein is CASSQGGRNGELFF. CDR3 nucleotide sequence: TGCGCCAGCAGCCAGGGGGGGCGGAACGGGGAGCTGTTTTTT.

In this sample, this clonotype turned up many times. The rearrangement uses TRBV9 and TRBJ2-7; D gene uncertain. The CDR3 has 13 residues. CDR1 and CDR2 from the germline V gene are SGDLS and YYNGEE. Trimming removed 0 bases at V and 0 bases at J, with 4 bases between. The CDR3 coding sequence is TGTGCCAGCAGCGTAGGGTTCTCCTACGAGCAGTACTTC. It specifies CASSVGFSYEQYF.

This rearrangement joins TRBV20-1 to TRBJ2-3; the D gene could be TRBD1 or TRBD2 (6 bases each). Between the trimmed V and J ends, which lost 0 bases and 3 bases, there was a span of 13 bases. Germline V gene lookup returns CDR1 DFQATT and CDR2 SNEGSKA (reference sequence). This CDR3 has 15 amino acids. CDR3 DNA: TGCAGTGCTAGAGATGGGGGGCGGATTACAGATACGCAGTATTTT. It specifies CSARDGGRITDTQYF.

The chain employs TRBV29-1 and TRBJ2-1; D unresolved. The CDR3 loop spans 11 amino acids. Germline V gene lookup returns CDR1 SQVTM and CDR2 ANQGSEA. The V gene lost 1 base and the J gene lost 9 bases, with 7 bases spanning the gap. The CDR3 is CSVEGQTEQFF. CDR3 sequence (DNA): TGCAGCGTTGAAGGGCAGACTGAGCAGTTCTTC.

The V call is TRBV20-1, the J call TRBJ1-1, with unresolved D. Per the germline V gene, CDR1 is DFQATT and CDR2 is SNEGSKA (reference sequence). The CDR3 covers 13 residues. V was shortened by 5 bases and J by 2 bases, with 12 bases between the two germline ends. The CDR3 protein is CSAEQGLNTEAFF. The CDR3 DNA sequence: TGCAGTGCTGAACAAGGGCTTAACACTGAAGCTTTCTTT.

The chain recombines TRBV10-3 with TRBJ2-1, with 7 bases lining up with TRBD2. The CDR3 runs to 16 residues. CDR1 is ENHRY, CDR2 SYGVKD, per germline. V shed 0 bases, J shed 6 bases, and the junction held 8 bases outside the gene matches. CDR3 sequence (DNA): TGTGCCATCAGTGAGTCGCAGGCGGGGAGGGGCAATGAGCAGTTCTTC. The encoded protein is CAISESQAGRGNEQFF.

Many counts were recorded for this clonotype. The genes are TRBV20-1 and TRBJ2-1; perhaps TRBD2 as D (5 bases). Per germline, CDR1 DFQATT and CDR2 SNEGSKA (reference sequence). The CDR3 has 15 amino acids. Trimming pared 0 bases from V and 4 bases from J, leaving 13 bases between. The CDR3 is CSARDLFERYNEQFF. The CDR3 coding sequence is TGCAGTGCTAGAGATCTCTTCGAGCGGTACAATGAGCAGTTCTTC.

This clonotype was observed a handful of times. The CDR3 region has the DNA TGTGCCAGCAGTTCACCCCCACATGAGAACTATGGCTACACCTTC. Translated: CASSSPPHENYGYTF. This chain joins TRBV12-3 or TRBV12-4 and TRBJ1-2; D remains ambiguous. The CDR3 is 15 amino acids. Trimming shortened V by 4 bases and J by 2 bases, and 14 bases separated the two germline ends.

This clonotype was seen a few times. The rearrangement uses TRBV5-1 and TRBJ2-5; 8 bases are a match to TRBD2. Germline V gene sequence: CDR1 SGHRS, CDR2 YFSETQ. Trimming at V came to 0 bases and at J to 5 bases, leaving 6 bases not matched to a gene. CDR3 length equals 15 residues. CDR3 region: CASSLGSGTSETQYF. The CDR3 region has the DNA TGCGCCAGCAGCTTGGGAAGTGGGACTAGTGAGACCCAGTACTTC.

With regard to this clonotype: A junction boundary mismatches the germline segment, possibly from a read error. This sequence joins TRBV29-1 and TRBJ2-7; TRBD2 might be the D (5 bases). The CDR3 sequence is 12 residues long. Germline CDR1 reads SQVTM; CDR2 reads ANQGSEA. Here the CDR3 reads CSAKTDSHEQYF. The DNA of the CDR3 is TGCAGCGCTAAGACGGACTCCCACGAGCAGTACTTC.

At least ten counts were recorded for this clonotype. CDR3 in amino acids: CASSLEADTQYF. DNA for the CDR3: TGTGCCAGCAGCTTAGAGGCAGATACGCAGTATTTT. The chain employs TRBV7-2 and TRBJ2-3; the D is unclear. Per the germline V gene, CDR1 is SGHTA and CDR2 is FQGNSA. Trimming took 1 base from V and 4 from J, leaving 3 bases between them. The CDR3 runs to 12 residues.

The chain couples TRBV7-9 to TRBJ1-5, with a weak D call TRBD1 (5 bases). The CDR3 extends over 13 amino acids. Per germline, CDR1 SEHNR and CDR2 FQNEAQ (reference sequence). V gave up 5 bases and J gave up 7 bases, with 12 bases separating them. CDR3: CASSPSGDQPQHF. CDR3 coding DNA: TGTGCCAGCAGCCCCTCGGGGGACCAGCCCCAGCATTTT.

The chain links TRBV5-1 to TRBJ2-5; TRBD1 matches 7 bases. The CDR3 sequence is 14 residues long. Germline-derived CDR1 and CDR2 are SGHRS and YFSETQ. Unmatched junction bases numbered 8, after V lost 4 bases and J lost 5 bases. The CDR3 region is CASSRGQGHETQYF. CDR3 coding DNA: TGCGCCAGCAGCAGGGGGCAGGGCCATGAGACCCAGTACTTC.

In its sample, this clonotype was seen once. The rearrangement joins TRBV29-1 to TRBJ2-7; the match to TRBD2 covers 8 bases. The CDR3 has 13 residues. Germline V gene sequence: CDR1 SQVTM, CDR2 ANQGSEA. J lost 3 bases, V lost 5 bases, and 6 bases had no gene match. The CDR3 spells CSVTGGDNYEQYF. The CDR3 DNA follows: TGCAGCGTTACGGGGGGGGACAACTACGAGCAGTACTTC.

This clonotype came up a few times. In nucleotides, the CDR3 is TGTGCCAGCAGCCGGGAGACCATGAACACTGAAGCTTTCTTT. Translation: CASSRETMNTEAFF. The gene calls are TRBV14 and TRBJ1-1, with no clear D. V lost 4 bases and J 0 bases, leaving 9 bases between the germline ends. Germline V gene sequence: CDR1 SGHDN, CDR2 FVKESK. This CDR3 spans 14 amino acids.

V is TRBV20-1 and J is TRBJ2-5; D might be TRBD1 (6 bases). Germline V gene sequence: CDR1 DFQATT, CDR2 SNEGSKA (reference sequence). V was pared by 0 bases and J by 4 bases, with 12 bases between. The CDR3 has 14 amino acids. CDR3: CSARESQGRETQYF. CDR3 nucleotide sequence: TGCAGTGCTAGAGAAAGCCAGGGGCGAGAGACCCAGTACTTC.

This clonotype was found many times. CDR3 coding DNA: TGCAGCGTCTCGGAGAGCTACGAGCAGTACTTC. The encoded protein is CSVSESYEQYF. The gene calls are TRBV29-1 and TRBJ2-7, with D unclear. The V end lost 6 bases, the J end lost 3 bases, and 9 bases lay between the germline ends. Germline CDR1 and CDR2: SQVTM and ANQGSEA. CDR3 size: 11 residues.